The 25 T cell receptor beta chains in this list originate from one sample, sequenced in a study of shared clonotypes between healthy human individuals. Some clones are missing from TCRdb's copy, which holds only in-frame ones; the method was immunoSEQ multiplex PCR. The table has approximately 1.4 million clones, nearly 99% seen once. Input material: naive CD4+ T cells sorted from blood. As to subset: CD45RA+ positively selected. The origin of the receptors is a man aged 25-40 years in good health.

This clone was seen a single time. The chain links TRBV7-9 to TRBJ1-1; 8 bases are a match to TRBD1. CDR3 size: 17 residues. Germline trimming cut 5 bases from V and 2 bases from J; bases unmatched to any gene: 13. Germline V lookup: CDR1 SEHNR, CDR2 FQNEAQ (reference sequence). This CDR3 reads CASSPYRPGTGNTEAFF. The CDR3 bases are TGTGCCAGCAGCCCGTACAGACCCGGGACAGGAAACACTGAAGCTTTCTTT.

The chain combines TRBV28 with TRBJ1-1; D is uncertain. Germline CDR1 MDHEN, CDR2 SYDVKM. The CDR3 consists of 14 residues. V lost 2 bases and J 5 bases, leaving 12 bases between the germline ends. The CDR3 spells CASSLNMRRTEAFF. CDR3 nucleotides: TGTGCCAGCAGTTTAAACATGCGACGGACTGAAGCTTTCTTT.

The CDR3 DNA reads TGTGCCAACTCCATGGGGGGTAGCTATGGCTACACCTTC. It translates to CANSMGGSYGYTF. The chain uses TRBV6-6 and TRBJ1-2, with D perhaps matching TRBD1 (5 bases). The V gene lost 10 bases and the J gene lost 4 bases, with 16 bases spanning the gap. The germline CDR1 and CDR2 sequences are MNHNY and SVGAGI (reference sequence). The CDR3 runs to 13 residues.

This chain joins TRBV28 and TRBJ2-7, with D possibly TRBD1 on 6 matching bases. Germline CDR1 MDHEN, CDR2 SYDVKM. The CDR3 covers 14 residues. V was clipped by 5 bases and J by 3 bases, with 14 bases between them. The CDR3 nucleotides are TGTGCCAGCAGTCCTACGGGACATAACTACGAGCAGTACTTC. Protein product: CASSPTGHNYEQYF.

The rearrangement joins TRBV5-1 to TRBJ2-3; no clear D gene. The CDR3 is 13 residues long. The germline V and J ends were trimmed by 1 base and 4 bases, with 7 bases remaining between them. Germline loops: CDR1 SGHRS, CDR2 YFSETQ. CDR3 protein: CASSLKRADTQYF. The CDR3, as DNA: TGCGCCAGCAGCTTGAAAAGAGCAGATACGCAGTATTTT.

This sequence joins TRBV9 and TRBJ2-1, with TRBD2 matching over 11 bases. Per the germline V gene, CDR1 is SGDLS and CDR2 is YYNGEE. The J segment lost 6 bases and the V segment lost 0 bases, leaving 2 bases of the junction unmatched. This CDR3 is 15 amino acids long. This CDR3 is CASSVVLAGVNEQFF. CDR3 sequence (DNA): TGTGCCAGCAGCGTAGTACTAGCGGGAGTCAATGAGCAGTTCTTC.

V and J are TRBV18 and TRBJ2-7; no definite D call. V lost 1 base, J lost 0 bases, and 13 bases lay in between. CDR3 size: 16 residues. Germline-derived CDR1 and CDR2 are KGHSH and LQKENI. The CDR3 DNA sequence: TGTGCCAGCTCACCACAGCCTTCCAGAATCTCCTACGAGCAGTACTTC. It specifies CASSPQPSRISYEQYF.

V and J are TRBV7-8 and TRBJ2-2; D possibly corresponds to TRBD1 (5 bases). The V and J ends lost 5 bases and 1 base respectively, with 11 bases between them. CDR3 length equals 15 residues. CDR1 SGHVS and CDR2 FQNEAQ come from the germline V gene. CDR3 nucleotides: TGTGCCAGCAGCCGACAGTTTCGGAACACCGGGGAGCTGTTTTTT. It yields the protein CASSRQFRNTGELFF.

The chain combines TRBV5-1 with TRBJ2-7, with D possibly called TRBD1 or TRBD2 (5 bases each). The germline V gene encodes CDR1 SGHRS and CDR2 YFSETQ. Trimming removed 1 base at V and 5 bases at J, with 19 bases between. The CDR3 totals 16 residues. The CDR3 nucleotides are TGCGCCAGCAGCTTGATTACCGGGACGTTTAAGGACGAGCAGTACTTC. It is translated as CASSLITGTFKDEQYF.

CDR3 nucleotide sequence: TGCAGCGTTGAAGATACGGGACAGGAAGAGACCCAGTACTTC. Translated: CSVEDTGQEETQYF. The chain recombines TRBV29-1 with TRBJ2-5; TRBD1 matches 8 bases. CDR1 and CDR2 from the germline V gene are SQVTM and ANQGSEA. The CDR3 spans 14 residues. J lost 3 bases, V lost 0 bases, and 3 bases had no gene match.

As to this clone: The same CDR3 also results from other DNA sequences found in this sample. This sequence joins TRBV7-6 and TRBJ2-7, with D maybe TRBD2 (6 bases). Germline CDR1 SGHVS, CDR2 FNYEAQ. Trimming pared 5 bases from V and 4 bases from J, leaving 12 bases between. The CDR3 is made up of 13 amino acids. The DNA of the CDR3 is TGTGCCAGCAGCCGGACCGGGAGTTACGAGCAGTACTTC. Its protein product is CASSRTGSYEQYF.

The J gene is TRBJ2-2, the V gene TRBV19; D not resolved. V was shortened by 10 bases and J by 1 base, with 13 bases between the two germline ends. Per the germline V gene, CDR1 is LNHDA and CDR2 is SQIVND (reference sequence). The CDR3 has 14 amino acids. This CDR3 reads CATRLRVNTGELFF. CDR3 DNA sequence: TGTGCCACCAGGTTAAGGGTGAACACCGGGGAGCTGTTTTTT.

V is TRBV5-1 and J is TRBJ2-7, with 7 nucleotides matching TRBD2. Germline loops: CDR1 SGHRS, CDR2 YFSETQ. This CDR3 is 15 amino acids long. The J segment lost 3 bases and the V segment lost 4 bases, leaving 10 bases of the junction unmatched. DNA for the CDR3: TGCGCCAGCAGCACGCTTGGGACTACACTCTACGAGCAGTACTTC. The encoded protein is CASSTLGTTLYEQYF. Complete variable domain (other parts from reference TRBV5-1 and TRBJ2-7): KAGVTQTPRYLIKTRGQQVTLSCSPISGHRSVSWYQQTPGQGLQFLFEYFSETQRNKGNFPGRFSGRQFSNSRSEMNVSTLELGDSALYLCASSTLGTTLYEQYFGPGTRLTVT.

This chain uses TRBV11-3 with TRBJ1-1; the match to TRBD1 covers 7 bases. Germline values: CDR1 SGHNT, CDR2 YENEEA. With V trimmed by 5 bases and J by 11 bases, 11 bases remained unmatched. The CDR3 covers 13 residues. CDR3 protein: CASSRQPDRDAFF. CDR3 DNA sequence: TGTGCCAGCAGCCGACAGCCCGACAGGGATGCTTTCTTT.

The gene calls are TRBV6-5 and TRBJ2-7; D is possibly TRBD1 (5 bases). Germline CDR1 and CDR2: MNHEY and SVGAGI. With 0 bases removed from V and 4 bases from J, the gap between germline ends came to 13 bases. The CDR3 has 15 amino acids. DNA of the CDR3: TGTGCCAGCAGTTACTCGAAGGGGATTTCTTACGAGCAGTACTTC. Encoded protein: CASSYSKGISYEQYF.

The rearrangement uses TRBV7-8 and TRBJ2-1, with 7 bases lining up with TRBD1. Germline CDR1 reads SGHVS; CDR2 reads FQNEAQ. Trimming removed 6 bases from V and 0 bases from J; junction bases left unmatched: 11. The CDR3 sequence is 17 residues long. The CDR3 DNA follows: TGTGCCAGCAGGAAAAACAGGGGTCCTAGCTCCTACAATGAGCAGTTCTTC. It codes for CASRKNRGPSSYNEQFF.

The chain recombines TRBV29-1 with TRBJ2-5, with a tentative D call TRBD1 (6 bases). V gave up 7 bases and J gave up 3 bases, with 12 bases separating them. CDR1 and CDR2 from the germline V gene are SQVTM and ANQGSEA. The CDR3 length is 12 residues. CDR3 amino acids: CSGQEGEETQYF. Here the CDR3 DNA reads TGCAGCGGACAGGAAGGGGAAGAGACCCAGTACTTC.

Comment on this clone: In the same sample, other DNA sequences code for this CDR3. V is TRBV9 and J is TRBJ1-5, with D maybe TRBD1 (6 bases). Germline loops: CDR1 SGDLS, CDR2 YYNGEE. V lost 1 base and J lost 0, with 8 bases in between. The CDR3 length is 15 residues. The CDR3 nucleotides are TGTGCCAGCAGCGTAACAGGGACTAGCAATCAGCCCCAGCATTTT. It specifies CASSVTGTSNQPQHF.

V is TRBV19 and J is TRBJ1-5; no clear D gene. Germline values: CDR1 LNHDA, CDR2 SQIVND (reference sequence). Trimming pared 6 bases from V and 1 base from J, leaving 16 bases between. The CDR3 spans 16 residues. In DNA form, the CDR3 reads TGTGCCAGTAGCTTTCGGACCCCAAGGAGCAATCAGCCCCAGCATTTT. The encoded protein is CASSFRTPRSNQPQHF. Together with reference TRBV19 and TRBJ1-5, the CDR3 gives the full variable domain: DGGITQSPKYLFRKEGQNVTLSCEQNLNHDAMYWYRQDPGQGLRLIYYSQIVNDFQKGDIAEGYSVSREKKESFPLTVTSAQKNPTAFYLCASSFRTPRSNQPQHFGDGTRLSIL.

This chain connects TRBV11-2 to TRBJ2-7; D gene ambiguous. This CDR3 comprises 15 residues. The ends were cut back, 3 bases at V and 3 bases at J, with 15 bases in the middle. Germline assignment: CDR1 SGHAT and CDR2 FQNNGV. CDR3 in amino acids: CASSFSSPSHYEQYF. The CDR3 DNA reads as TGTGCCAGCAGCTTTAGTTCCCCAAGTCACTACGAGCAGTACTTC.

The CDR3: CAWKAGLSSYEQYF. For the CDR3, the DNA is TGTGCCTGGAAAGCAGGCCTTAGCTCCTACGAGCAGTACTTC. This chain links TRBV30 with TRBJ2-7; D gene ambiguous. Germline V gives CDR1 GTSNPN, CDR2 SVGIG (reference sequence). V lost 4 bases, J lost 0 bases, and 13 bases lay in between. This CDR3 spans 14 amino acids.

The J gene is TRBJ2-1, the V gene TRBV6-6, with TRBD2 matching over 11 bases. V shed 3 bases and J 6 bases; nucleotides not matched to a gene: 4. Germline V lookup: CDR1 MNHNY, CDR2 SVGAGI (reference sequence). This CDR3 region has 15 residues. DNA for the CDR3: TGTGCCAGCAGTTATAGACTAGCGGGAAGCAATGAGCAGTTCTTC. Translation gives CASSYRLAGSNEQFF.

This clone came up once. The chain recombines TRBV19 with TRBJ2-6, with D perhaps matching TRBD1 (5 bases). Germline V gene lookup returns CDR1 LNHDA and CDR2 SQIVND (reference sequence). The CDR3 is 18 amino acids. Deletions cut 5 bases from V and 5 bases from J, with 22 bases between. This CDR3 reads CASSYAWTNQSRANVLTF. CDR3 DNA sequence: TGTGCCAGTAGTTATGCCTGGACAAATCAAAGTCGGGCCAACGTCCTGACTTTC.

The count of this clone is one. The chain recombines TRBV6-5 with TRBJ1-2; TRBD1 agrees at 7 bases. Germline V gene data show CDR1 as MNHEY and CDR2 as SVGAGI. The J segment lost 3 bases and the V segment lost 4 bases, leaving 5 bases of the junction unmatched. The CDR3 contains 14 residues. In DNA, the CDR3 is TGTGCCAGCAGTTGGCGCGACAGGGACTATGGCTACACCTTC. This sequence encodes CASSWRDRDYGYTF.

As for this clone: Other DNA sequences within the sample encode an identical CDR3. This chain connects TRBV7-2 to TRBJ1-5, with 8 bases matching TRBD1. Germline V gives CDR1 SGHTA, CDR2 FQGNSA. The CDR3 has 15 residues. Losses at the gene ends were 1 base for V and 6 bases for J; bases not matched to a gene: 5. CDR3: CASSLGQGAGQPQHF. For the CDR3, the DNA is TGTGCCAGCAGCTTAGGTCAGGGGGCAGGTCAGCCCCAGCATTTT.